Listed here is a single T cell receptor (beta chain). This clone's antigen is unknown. Per-base quality was not reported, and no clone a single base away is much larger than it. The TCR beta CDR3 regions were amplified from the RNA transcripts. The first round of RT-PCR for the TCR CDR3 was performed with the HTBI primer set and the Qiagen OneStep RT-PCR kit. Libraries were constructed in a second round of multiplex PCR, after which size selection and purification were carried out. Sequencing of the libraries was done on an Illumina HiSeq2000 using paired-end 100 bp reads. In the source study's methods: Raw data were processed with SOAPnuke, discarding reads with adapters, uncalled bases, mean Phred below 15, or no exact constant-primer or identifier match. High-quality paired reads were merged using COPE v1.2.5, and each unique nucleotide sequence was defined as a clonotype. Clonotypes were aligned to IMGT TRBV, TRBD and TRBJ reference segments using MiTCR v1.1. The analysis included only V-J combinations with a frequency above 0.0001, which together covered around 99% of the repertoires. A TCS score was defined as the ratio between F50 (clonal expansion) and ExV (chaos), using BLOSUM62-based TCRdist between CDR3 peptides within each V-J. Welch's t-statistics and random forest reduced around 550 V-J features to fewer than 15, which were used in a naive Bayes classifier (R e1071). Starting from the raw public reads, TCRdb applied fastp trimming at Q25, assembled clones with MiXCR and retained in-frame beta chains. Records with the same CDR3 protein are collapsed into one entry carrying the most frequent genes and DNA. What appears here as the V and J calls and clone size reflects TCRdb's work, not the paper's. The sample table contains some 500,000 distinct CDR3 sequences; only one count was recorded for around an eighth of them. The ten largest make up over 15% of the sample.

Stable Graves' hyperthyroidism was defined as no progression to ophthalmopathy during 18 months of follow-up. Hyperthyroidism patients were newly diagnosed, had a disease duration of under 2 months, and were aged 18 to 65 years. The study excluded patients with uncontrolled infections, other autoimmune diseases, pregnancy or lactation. Diagnoses were established on the basis of clinical symptoms, serum thyroxine and TRAb, thyroid ultrasound, and orbital computed tomography. PBMCs were isolated from 7.5 to 10 ml of fresh peripheral blood by Ficoll-Paque density gradient centrifugation. Total RNA was extracted using Trizol reagent, and RNA quality was assessed on an Agilent 2100 Bioanalyzer. The CDR3 has 16 amino acids, counting the end cysteine and phenylalanine. The only DNA kept is the CDR3, 48 bases in frame from the first base. V loses 4 bases at its end and J loses 2 bases; junction bases beyond the gene matches: 9. According to the germline V gene, CDR1 reads LGHNA and CDR2 reads YNFKEQ.

This entry belongs to a study of T cells in Graves' hyperthyroidism and ophthalmopathy (dated by TCRdb to between 2017 and 2020). Looking at the study overall: Peripheral blood was sampled at the time of initial diagnosis, prior to any treatment. To identify TCR V-J signatures that set the groups apart, the researchers used a discovery cohort of 95 to 100 patients, made up of under 45 with Graves' ophthalmopathy and some 58 with stable Graves' hyperthyroidism. Prospective prediction of ophthalmopathy was tested in an independent validation cohort of approximately 18 hyperthyroidism patients and 17 patients who later progressed to ophthalmopathy. The approximately 98 discovery patients were randomly divided into training and test sets at a 7:3 ratio. In about 6 Graves' hyperthyroidism patients, the study also compared T-cell repertoires from thyroid tissue with T-cell repertoires from blood. After blood sampling, hyperthyroidism patients were treated with methimazole at a starting dose of 30 mg daily, and ophthalmopathy patients were treated with high-dose intravenous methylprednisolone. The paper reports TCR Vbeta CDR3 sequencing of approximately 140 peripheral blood samples: some 41 ophthalmopathy, roughly 74 hyperthyroidism and 17 progressor patients.

Study-level results and caveats: Sample size was not statistically predetermined, and blinding of investigators to group allocation was not performed. A model built on a 13 V-J signature distinguished ophthalmopathy from stable hyperthyroidism, reaching around 87% sensitivity and around 82% specificity in cross-validation and 80%/75% in testing. Most expanded thyroid clonotypes (frequency above 0.001) were also found in blood, which suggests that blood repertoires may mirror thyroid immune responses. In validation, the model predicted progression to ophthalmopathy with 60% to 71% sensitivity and 72% to 85% specificity, a median of 6.5 months before onset.

The rearrangement combines TRBV4-2 with TRBJ2-3; the junction holds 7 bases that match TRBD2. Sequencing was performed on blood. The TCR sequence derives from a woman under 30 with Graves' hyperthyroidism. The DNA sequence is TGTGCCAGCAGCCCGTTAGTTGCGGGGGACACAGATACGCAGTATTTT. Its product reads: CASSPLVAGDTDTQYF.